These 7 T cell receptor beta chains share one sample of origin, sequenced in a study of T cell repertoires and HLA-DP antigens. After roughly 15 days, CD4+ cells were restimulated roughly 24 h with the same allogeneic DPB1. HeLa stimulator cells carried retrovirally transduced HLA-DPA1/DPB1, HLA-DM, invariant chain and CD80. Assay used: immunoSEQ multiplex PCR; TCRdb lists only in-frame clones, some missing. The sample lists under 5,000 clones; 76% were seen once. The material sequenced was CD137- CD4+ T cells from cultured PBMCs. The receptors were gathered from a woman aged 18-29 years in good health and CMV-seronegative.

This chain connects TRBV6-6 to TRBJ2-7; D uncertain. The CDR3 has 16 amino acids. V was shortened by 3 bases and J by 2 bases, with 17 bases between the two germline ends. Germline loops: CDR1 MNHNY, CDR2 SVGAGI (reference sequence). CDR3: CASSYTAFLGTYEQYV. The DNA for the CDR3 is TGTGCCAGCAGTTATACAGCCTTTCTCGGAACCTACGAGCAGTACGTC.

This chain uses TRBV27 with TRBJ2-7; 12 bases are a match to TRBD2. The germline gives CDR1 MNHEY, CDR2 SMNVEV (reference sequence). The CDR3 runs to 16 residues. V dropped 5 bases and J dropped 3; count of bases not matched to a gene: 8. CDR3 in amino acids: CASSRKTSGRSYEQYF. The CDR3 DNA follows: TGTGCCAGCAGTCGGAAGACTAGCGGGAGAAGCTACGAGCAGTACTTC.

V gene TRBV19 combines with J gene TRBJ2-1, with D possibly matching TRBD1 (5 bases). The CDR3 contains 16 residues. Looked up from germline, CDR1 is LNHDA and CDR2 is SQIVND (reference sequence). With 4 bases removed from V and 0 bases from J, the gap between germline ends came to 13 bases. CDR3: CASSSRTTGSYNEQFF. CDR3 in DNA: TGTGCCAGTAGTAGCCGGACAACCGGCTCCTACAATGAGCAGTTCTTC.

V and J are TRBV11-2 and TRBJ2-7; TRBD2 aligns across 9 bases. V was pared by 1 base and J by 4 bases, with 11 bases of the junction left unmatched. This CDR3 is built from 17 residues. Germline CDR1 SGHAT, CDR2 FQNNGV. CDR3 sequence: CASSLGGASGNLYEQYF. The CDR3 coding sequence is TGTGCCAGCAGCTTAGGGGGGGCTAGCGGGAACCTATACGAGCAGTACTTC.

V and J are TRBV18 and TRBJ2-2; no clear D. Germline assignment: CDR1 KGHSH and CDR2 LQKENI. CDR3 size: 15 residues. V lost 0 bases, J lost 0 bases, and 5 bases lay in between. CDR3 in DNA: TGTGCCAGCTCACCACCAGGTGCGAACACCGGGGAGCTGTTTTTT. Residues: CASSPPGANTGELFF.

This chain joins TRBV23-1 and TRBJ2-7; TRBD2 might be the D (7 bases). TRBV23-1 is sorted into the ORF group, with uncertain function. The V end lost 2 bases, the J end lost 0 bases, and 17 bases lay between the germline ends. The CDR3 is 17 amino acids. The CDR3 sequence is CASSQPGGKISSYEQYV. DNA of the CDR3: TGCGCCAGCAGTCAACCGGGGGGCAAAATTAGCTCCTACGAGCAGTACGTC.

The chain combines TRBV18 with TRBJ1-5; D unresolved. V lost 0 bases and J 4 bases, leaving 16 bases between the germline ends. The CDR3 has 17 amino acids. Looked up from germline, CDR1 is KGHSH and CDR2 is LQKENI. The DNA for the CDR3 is TGTGCCAGCTCACCACCGGGTGGAGGGAGGATTAATCAGCCCCAGCATTTT. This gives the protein CASSPPGGGRINQPQHF. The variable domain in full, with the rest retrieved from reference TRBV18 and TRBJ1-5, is NAGVMQNPRHLVRRRGQEARLRCSPMKGHSHVYWYRQLPEEGLKFMVYLQKENIIDESGMPKERFSAEFPKEGPSILRIQQVVRGDSAAYFCASSPPGGGRINQPQHFGDGTRLSIL.